These T cell receptor beta chains were read from a single sample in a study of blood T cells in healthy people across ages. TCRdb itself ran the 5' RACE reads through MiXCR, one entry per CDR3 protein. The sample lists around 800,000 distinct CDR3 sequences; under 80% were seen once. Source material: blood. Receptor source: a man aged 25 to 40 in good health. The CDR3 runs from the conserved cysteine through the conserved F or W. The D gene is left open where the match is weak. For some rows the clone size is stated as once, few or many, or as a class when expanded; others skip it.

J	D	V	size	CDR3	DNA
TRBJ2-6	.	TRBV14	.	CASSRNRASGANVLTF	TGTGCCAGCAGCCGAAACAGGGCCTCTGGGGCCAACGTCCTGACTTTC
TRBJ2-2	TRBD2	TRBV5-1	few	CATRLAHTGELFF	TGCGCCACCCGACTAGCTCACACCGGGGAGCTGTTTTTT
TRBJ2-1	TRBD2	TRBV29-1	few	CSVVQRGQPNEQFF	TGCAGCGTCGTACAGCGGGGTCAACCTAATGAGCAGTTCTTC
TRBJ2-7	.	TRBV14	.	CASSQRTPYEQYF	TGTGCCAGCAGCCAACGGACACCCTACGAGCAGTACTTC
TRBJ1-2	.	TRBV7-3	.	CASSSTAGTGYGYTF	TGTGCCAGCAGCTCCACAGCCGGGACCGGCTATGGCTACACCTTC
TRBJ2-1	.	TRBV5-1	once	CASSLQITSSYNEQFF	TGCGCCAGCAGCTTGCAGATCACGAGCTCCTACAATGAGCAGTTCTTC
TRBJ1-2	.	TRBV30	.	CAWSVEGYGYTF	TGTGCCTGGAGTGTAGAGGGCTATGGCTACACCTTC
TRBJ2-3	.	TRBV11-2	.	CASSQSKAATQYF	TGTGCCAGCAGCCAGAGCAAGGCTGCTACGCAGTATTTT
TRBJ1-5	.	TRBV4-2	once	CASSQDPRQGHQPQHF	TGTGCCAGCAGCCAAGATCCCCGGCAGGGTCATCAGCCCCAGCATTTT
TRBJ1-1	.	TRBV6-2/TRBV6-3	.	CASSYWRSTEAFF	TGTGCCAGCAGTTACTGGAGGAGCACTGAAGCTTTCTTT
TRBJ2-7	TRBD2	TRBV6-2/TRBV6-3	.	CASRPPSGVGEQYF	TGTGCCAGCAGACCCCCTAGCGGGGTCGGCGAGCAGTACTTC
TRBJ2-5	TRBD2	TRBV12-3/TRBV12-4	.	CASRGVKETQYF	TGTGCCAGCCGGGGGGTAAAAGAGACCCAGTACTTC
TRBJ1-2	.	TRBV5-1	.	CASSETGTGYGYTF	TGCGCCAGCAGCGAGACTGGTACGGGGTATGGCTACACCTTC
TRBJ2-1	.	TRBV24-1	.	CATSDVVLYNEQFF	TGTGCCACCAGTGATGTTGTCCTTTACAATGAGCAGTTCTTC
TRBJ2-3	.	TRBV11-1	few	CASSPPWTDTQYF	TGTGCCAGCAGCCCCCCTTGGACAGATACGCAGTATTTT
TRBJ2-3	.	TRBV7-3	.	CASSLMTGGTDTQYF	TGTGCCAGTAGCTTAATGACAGGAGGCACAGATACGCAGTATTTT
TRBJ2-4	.	TRBV29-1	few	CSVEHTGKNIQYF	TGCAGCGTTGAACACACCGGGAAGAACATTCAGTACTTC
TRBJ2-7	TRBD1	TRBV6-5	.	CASSSTGGNEQYF	TGTGCCAGCAGCAGTACAGGGGGCAATGAGCAGTACTTC
TRBJ2-1	.	TRBV9	.	CASSVVTTPGNEQFF	TGTGCCAGCAGCGTAGTGACGACCCCGGGCAATGAGCAGTTCTTC
TRBJ2-1	TRBD2	TRBV7-2	.	CASSPARGGLSDEQFF	TGTGCCAGCAGCCCCGCTCGGGGGGGCCTTTCCGACGAGCAGTTCTTC
TRBJ1-4	TRBD1	TRBV7-2	.	CASSLQGGANEKLFF	TGTGCCAGCAGCTTACAGGGGGGAGCTAATGAAAAACTGTTTTTT
TRBJ1-6	.	TRBV6-1	.	CASSDSGSYNSPLHF	TGTGCCAGCAGTGACTCCGGCTCCTATAATTCACCCCTCCACTTT
TRBJ1-4	TRBD1	TRBV10-3	.	CAISGTGKEGEKLFF	TGTGCCATCAGTGGGACAGGAAAGGAGGGGGAAAAACTGTTTTTT
TRBJ2-5	.	TRBV15	few	CATSRSWKETQYF	TGTGCCACCAGCAGATCTTGGAAAGAGACCCAGTACTTC
TRBJ2-1	TRBD2	TRBV7-2	few	CASSWKTSGYYNEQFF	TGTGCCAGCAGCTGGAAGACTAGCGGGTACTACAATGAGCAGTTCTTC
TRBJ1-6	.	TRBV7-6	few	CASSPDLRNNSPLHF	TGTGCCAGCAGCCCAGACCTACGCAATAATTCACCCCTCCACTTT
TRBJ2-5	TRBD2	TRBV6-6	once	CASRTSDQETQYF	TGTGCCAGCAGAACTAGCGACCAAGAGACCCAGTACTTC
TRBJ1-2	.	TRBV20-1	many	CSARGTYGTQSNYGYTF	TGCAGTGCTAGAGGTACCTACGGGACACAGTCTAACTATGGCTACACCTTC
TRBJ1-2	.	TRBV6-6	.	CASSHRRRWNYGYTF	TGTGCCAGCAGTCACCGCCGGCGGTGGAACTATGGCTACACCTTC
TRBJ2-7	TRBD1	TRBV12-3/TRBV12-4	.	CASMPGQGLYEQYF	TGTGCCAGCATGCCGGGACAGGGACTATACGAGCAGTACTTC
TRBJ2-3	.	TRBV28	.	CASSSGAQRTDTQYF	TGTGCCAGCAGTTCTGGGGCCCAACGGACAGATACGCAGTATTTT
TRBJ2-7	.	TRBV28	.	CASSVTRFDEQYF	TGTGCCAGCAGTGTAACCCGGTTTGACGAGCAGTACTTC
TRBJ1-5	.	TRBV6-2/TRBV6-3	once	CASMGAGSKDQPQHF	TGTGCCAGCATGGGGGCGGGAAGCAAAGATCAGCCCCAGCATTTT
TRBJ1-2	.	TRBV6-6	.	CASSYGQGNYGYTF	TGTGCCAGCAGTTACGGGCAGGGAAATTATGGCTACACCTTC
TRBJ2-1	.	TRBV7-2	.	CASSLYGALVNEQFF	TGTGCCAGCAGCTTATATGGCGCGCTGGTCAATGAGCAGTTCTTC
TRBJ2-1	.	TRBV29-1	.	CSGFGTVTDNEQFF	TGCAGCGGTTTCGGGACCGTGACAGACAATGAGCAGTTCTTC
TRBJ2-2	.	TRBV4-3	.	CASSQDGYGDTGELFF	TGCGCCAGCAGCCAAGATGGGTACGGAGACACCGGGGAGCTGTTTTTT
TRBJ1-1	.	TRBV12-3/TRBV12-4	.	CASSLSGSGGLAFF	TGTGCCAGCAGTTTATCGGGCTCCGGGGGGCTAGCTTTCTTT
TRBJ2-7	.	TRBV7-2	.	CSSRADHYEQYF	TGTAGCAGCAGGGCGGACCACTACGAGCAGTACTTC